Listed below are T cell receptor beta chains from one sample, sequenced in a study of blood T cell repertoires in COVID-19. The assay was immunoSEQ multiplex PCR, and TCRdb's table has in-frame clones only and misses some. The repertoire includes roughly 100,000 clones, 80% to 90% of them detected once, and under 5.5% sits in the top ten. The specimen was peripheral blood. The source is a man aged 55 to 69 with acute or convalescent COVID-19. Both conserved end residues are part of each CDR3. Each record gives: J gene, V gene, CDR3 protein.

J gene: TRBJ1-6
V gene: TRBV5-4
CDR3 protein: CASSPSSYNSPLHF

J gene: TRBJ1-1
V gene: TRBV7-6
CDR3 protein: CASSAQRNTEAFF

J gene: TRBJ2-1
V gene: TRBV5-1
CDR3 protein: CASKTATWDEQFF

J gene: TRBJ2-2
V gene: TRBV5-6
CDR3 protein: CASSYSGLNTGELFF

J gene: TRBJ1-1
V gene: TRBV7-9
CDR3 protein: CASTFSGRGTLGEAFF

J gene: TRBJ2-3
V gene: TRBV5-4
CDR3 protein: CASTIRDRDDTQYF

J gene: TRBJ2-7
V gene: TRBV28
CDR3 protein: CASRPSPGQGTYEQYF

J gene: TRBJ2-1
V gene: TRBV5-1
CDR3 protein: CASTPPGGIEQFF

J gene: TRBJ2-1
V gene: TRBV28
CDR3 protein: CAIEPPTGAEQFF

J gene: TRBJ1-1
V gene: TRBV4-1
CDR3 protein: CASSPGGYMNTEAFF

J gene: TRBJ1-1
V gene: TRBV5-5
CDR3 protein: CASSLEALMNTEAFF

J gene: TRBJ2-5
V gene: TRBV4-1
CDR3 protein: CASSQEGTSGGAPQETQYF

J gene: TRBJ2-7
V gene: TRBV5-1
CDR3 protein: CASSFGGSSYEQYF

J gene: TRBJ2-7
V gene: TRBV3-1/TRBV3-2
CDR3 protein: CASSRREGRLSEQYF

J gene: TRBJ2-7
V gene: TRBV27
CDR3 protein: CASSLAPAGAPYEQYF

J gene: TRBJ1-2
V gene: TRBV28
CDR3 protein: CASTLQGITGYTF

J gene: TRBJ2-1
V gene: TRBV6-4
CDR3 protein: CASAPEQFYTEQFF

J gene: TRBJ2-1
V gene: TRBV11-1
CDR3 protein: CASSLQDPGLAEQFF

J gene: TRBJ2-2
V gene: TRBV23-1
CDR3 protein: CASSPGTSDTGELFF

J gene: TRBJ1-2
V gene: TRBV2
CDR3 protein: CASREDRNYGYTF

J gene: TRBJ1-1
V gene: TRBV6-5
CDR3 protein: CASTEDEGHVVEAFF

J gene: TRBJ2-7
V gene: TRBV3-1/TRBV3-2
CDR3 protein: CASSQGGQGPYEQYF

J gene: TRBJ1-1
V gene: TRBV2
CDR3 protein: CASTGTDPLYTEAFF

J gene: TRBJ2-3
V gene: TRBV5-1
CDR3 protein: CASSLGGRSNTDTQYF

J gene: TRBJ2-1
V gene: TRBV7-3
CDR3 protein: CASSPHPSGEQFF

J gene: TRBJ2-5
V gene: TRBV7-8
CDR3 protein: CASSRVQGRETQYF

J gene: TRBJ2-1
V gene: TRBV7-9
CDR3 protein: CASSLQQGNEQFF

J gene: TRBJ2-3
V gene: TRBV5-4
CDR3 protein: CASSFGGGPDTQYF

J gene: TRBJ2-3
V gene: TRBV5-5
CDR3 protein: CASSDPLRGTISTDTQYF

J gene: TRBJ2-7
V gene: TRBV7-2
CDR3 protein: CASSYTSGRGGEQYF

J gene: TRBJ1-1
V gene: TRBV2
CDR3 protein: CASVRQLTEAFF

J gene: TRBJ2-1
V gene: TRBV18
CDR3 protein: CASSPSPTSGSFVSVQFF

J gene: TRBJ2-1
V gene: TRBV11-3
CDR3 protein: CASSPTGPFNEQFF

J gene: TRBJ2-2
V gene: TRBV5-1
CDR3 protein: CASRGTTDTGELFF

J gene: TRBJ1-5
V gene: TRBV7-9
CDR3 protein: CASRSGTGGNQPQHF

J gene: TRBJ2-1
V gene: TRBV5-4
CDR3 protein: CASSPKREGLSYNEQFF

J gene: TRBJ1-4
V gene: TRBV13
CDR3 protein: CASSLGRARGDEKLFF

J gene: TRBJ2-7
V gene: TRBV10-2
CDR3 protein: CASSGGVEQYF

J gene: TRBJ1-6
V gene: TRBV5-1
CDR3 protein: CASSLDRDNYNSPLHF

J gene: TRBJ2-1
V gene: TRBV11-3
CDR3 protein: CASSLRSSGGRYSYNEQFF

J gene: TRBJ2-3
V gene: TRBV7-9
CDR3 protein: CASSLDGSGDTQYF

J gene: TRBJ1-5
V gene: TRBV7-6
CDR3 protein: CASSSGTAANQPQHF

J gene: TRBJ2-7
V gene: TRBV27
CDR3 protein: CASSSTGTGSYEQYF

J gene: TRBJ2-2
V gene: TRBV5-1
CDR3 protein: CASSSDRVAGELFF